Sequencing of this TCR beta chain was carried out in a study of regulatory T cells in long-lasting Graves disease. Arm-PCR of CDR3 regions and iRepertoire HTBI primers were the basis on which TCR beta libraries were built. TCRdb reprocessed the multiplex PCR reads via MiXCR and lists one record per CDR3 protein. The sample lists around 400,000 distinct CDR3 sequences; around 20% were seen once. Stated time point: persistent/refractory GD, antithyroid drugs over 5 years with positive TRAb. PBMC-derived RNA was used for the TCR library. The authors diagnosed Graves' disease using American Thyroid Association guidelines. The sample holds many counts of this clonotype. Its target is not known. Whole-study findings and limits: Persistent disease favored TRBV28, TRBJ1-2 and TRBJ2-5.

This CDR3 is built from 12 residues. The germline gives CDR1 SGHAT, CDR2 FQDESV (reference sequence). Between the trimmed V and J ends, which lost 5 bases and 13 bases, there was a span of 15 bases. V usage is TRBV11-1 and J usage is TRBJ2-1; D is uncertain. This TCR derives from a female donor with Graves disease. Sequences were derived from peripheral blood mononuclear cells (PBMCs), sampled when the disease was refractory, from a patient treated with antithyroid drugs. The CDR3 nucleotides are TGTGCCAGCAGCCCGAACACTCCCAGACAGTTCTTC. Protein: CASSPNTPRQFF.